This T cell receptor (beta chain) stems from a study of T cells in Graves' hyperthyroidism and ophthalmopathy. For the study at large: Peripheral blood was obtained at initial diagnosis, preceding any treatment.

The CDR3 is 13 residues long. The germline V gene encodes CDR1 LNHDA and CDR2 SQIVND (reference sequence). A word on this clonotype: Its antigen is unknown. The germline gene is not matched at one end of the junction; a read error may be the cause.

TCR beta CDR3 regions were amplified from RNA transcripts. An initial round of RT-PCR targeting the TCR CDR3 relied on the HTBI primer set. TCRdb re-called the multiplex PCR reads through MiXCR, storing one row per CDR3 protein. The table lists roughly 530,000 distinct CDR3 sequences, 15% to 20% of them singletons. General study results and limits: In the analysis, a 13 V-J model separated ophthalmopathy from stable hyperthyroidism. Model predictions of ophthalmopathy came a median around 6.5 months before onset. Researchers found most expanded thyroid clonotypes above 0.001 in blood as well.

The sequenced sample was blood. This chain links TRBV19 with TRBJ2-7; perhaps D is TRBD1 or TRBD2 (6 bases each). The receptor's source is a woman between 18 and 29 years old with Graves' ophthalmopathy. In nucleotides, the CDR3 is TGTGCCAGTAGCTACACGGGGGCCTACGAGCAGTGCTTC. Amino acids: CASSYTGAYEQCF.